This T cell receptor (beta chain) was identified in a study of blood T cell repertoires in COVID-19. Study background: Samples came from the United States, Italy and Spain, spanning acute and convalescent COVID-19. The analysed material was cDNA or gDNA that came from T cells, B-cell-depleted T cells, or PBMCs.

Authors' methods: Estimation of nucleated cell counts was performed using reference gene primer amplification. Only in-frame clones appear in the TCRdb table, and some are missing; sequencing was by immunoSEQ multiplex PCR. From that table come the V and J calls and clone size; the DNA was used to work out D and trimming. Found here are some 260,000 clones, 75% to 90% of them singletons; the top ten hold about 9.3%. Clinical histories supplied by participants themselves formed the basis of cohort assignment. The sample holds one count of this clone. The length of the CDR3 is 19 residues. V shed 0 bases and J 4 bases; nucleotides not matched to a gene: 15. Germline assignment: CDR1 MGHRA and CDR2 YSYEKL.

The TCR sequence derives from a man aged 40-49 years who had recovered from COVID-19. Sequencing input: PBMCs or T cells enriched from blood (not recorded which). The rearrangement uses TRBV4-1 and TRBJ1-5; the match to TRBD1 covers 7 bases. The CDR3 loop is CASSQDPMGRGNRNQPQHF. The CDR3 region has the DNA TGCGCCAGCAGCCAAGATCCGATGGGCAGGGGGAATCGTAATCAGCCCCAGCATTTT.